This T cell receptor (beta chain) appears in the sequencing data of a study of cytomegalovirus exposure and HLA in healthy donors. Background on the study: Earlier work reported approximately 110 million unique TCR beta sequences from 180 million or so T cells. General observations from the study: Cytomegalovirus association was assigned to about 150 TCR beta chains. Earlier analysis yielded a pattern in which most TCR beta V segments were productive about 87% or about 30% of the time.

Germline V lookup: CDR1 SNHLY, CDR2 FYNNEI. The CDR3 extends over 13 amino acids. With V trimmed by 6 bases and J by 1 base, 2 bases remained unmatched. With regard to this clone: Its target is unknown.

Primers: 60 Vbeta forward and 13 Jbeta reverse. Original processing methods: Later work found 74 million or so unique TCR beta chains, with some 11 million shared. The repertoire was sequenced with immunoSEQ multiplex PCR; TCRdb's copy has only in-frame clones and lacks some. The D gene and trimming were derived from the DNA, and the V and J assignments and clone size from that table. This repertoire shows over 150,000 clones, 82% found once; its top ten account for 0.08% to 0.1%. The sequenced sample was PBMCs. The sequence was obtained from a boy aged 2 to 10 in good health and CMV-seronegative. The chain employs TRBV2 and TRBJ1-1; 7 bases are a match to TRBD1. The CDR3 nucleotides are TGTGCCAGCAGGAGGGACAGGAACACTGAAGCTTTCTTT. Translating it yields CASRRDRNTEAFF.